The 8 T cell receptor beta chains below all came from one sample that was sequenced in a study of post-analysis software for immune sequencing data. Study results and caveats: Relative to controls, patients had 5 or 6 TRBV segments at higher frequency, with TRBV5-6, TRBV5-1 and TRBV20-1 among these.

Carried by the TCR beta cDNA libraries were unique molecular identifiers. Using its own MiXCR run on the PCR reads, TCRdb lists one record per CDR3 protein. This sample has hundreds of thousands of distinct CDR3 sequences, with more than 50% found just once. Which antigens these TCRs recognize remains unknown. The material sequenced was blood. The receptors derive from a girl aged 2 to 9 with multiple sclerosis.

This clonotype was detected a few times. This chain joins TRBV10-3 and TRBJ2-3; D is unclear. Germline lookup yields CDR1 ENHRY and CDR2 SYGVKD. This CDR3 has 15 residues. The V gene lost 4 bases and the J gene lost 1 base, with 12 bases spanning the gap. The CDR3 DNA is TGTGCCATCAGTGGTCCAATTGGGGGCACAGATACGCAGTATTTT. This translates into CAISGPIGGTDTQYF.

The chain links TRBV5-1 to TRBJ2-1; the match to TRBD2 covers 8 bases. The germline gives CDR1 SGHRS, CDR2 YFSETQ. The CDR3 runs 15 residues. V was pared by 7 bases and J by 4 bases, with 10 bases of the junction left unmatched. CDR3 amino acids: CASRSASGQYNEQFF. CDR3 sequence (DNA): TGCGCCAGCCGCTCCGCTAGCGGGCAATACAATGAGCAGTTCTTC. Full variable domain (rest looked up from reference TRBV5-1 and TRBJ2-1): KAGVTQTPRYLIKTRGQQVTLSCSPISGHRSVSWYQQTPGQGLQFLFEYFSETQRNKGNFPGRFSGRQFSNSRSEMNVSTLELGDSALYLCASRSASGQYNEQFFGPGTRLTVL.

The chain is built from TRBV20-1 and TRBJ2-5; possible D gene TRBD1, 6 bases. Germline V gene lookup returns CDR1 DFQATT and CDR2 SNEGSKA (reference sequence). V lost 2 bases and J lost 5, with 9 bases in between. The CDR3 runs to 12 residues. The CDR3 sequence is CSARPQGETQYF. CDR3 bases: TGCAGTGCTAGACCGCAGGGGGAGACCCAGTACTTC.

This chain joins TRBV10-2 and TRBJ2-7, with 9 bases lining up with TRBD1. The length of the CDR3 is 15 residues. Germline trimming cut 3 bases from V and 4 bases from J; bases unmatched to any gene: 7. Germline-derived CDR1 and CDR2 are WSHSY and SAAADI. CDR3 in amino acids: CASSDKGQGVYEQYF. CDR3 DNA sequence: TGCGCCAGCAGTGACAAGGGACAGGGCGTTTACGAGCAGTACTTC.

The chain couples TRBV7-2 to TRBJ2-1; TRBD2 agrees at 10 bases. With V trimmed by 1 base and J by 8 bases, 8 bases remained unmatched. The germline V gene has CDR1 SGHTA and CDR2 FQGNSA. CDR3 length equals 16 residues. CDR3 sequence reads: CASSLVLAGAQHEQFF. The CDR3 region has the DNA TGTGCCAGCAGCTTAGTTCTAGCGGGGGCACAGCATGAGCAGTTCTTC.

This clonotype was observed a few times. The chain couples TRBV5-4 to TRBJ2-5; no reliable D call. This CDR3 is built from 14 residues. V lost 0 bases and J 5 bases, leaving 11 bases between the germline ends. Germline CDR1 is SGHNT and CDR2 is YYREEE (reference sequence). The CDR3 bases are TGTGCCAGCAGCTTGGGTCTAGGGATGGAGACCCAGTACTTC. Its protein product is CASSLGLGMETQYF.

The rearrangement uses TRBV2 and TRBJ2-1; 8 bases are shared with TRBD2. Germline V CDR1 and CDR2: SNHLY, FYNNEI. Trimming removed 3 bases from V and 0 bases from J; junction bases left unmatched: 4. The CDR3 has 16 residues. The CDR3 nucleotides are TGTGCCAGCAGTGACTTCAGCGGGGGCTCCTACAATGAGCAGTTCTTC. Its protein product is CASSDFSGGSYNEQFF.

The chain has TRBV25-1 and TRBJ1-2; D is unresolved. Trimming stripped 5 bases from V and 8 bases from J, with 18 bases between. This CDR3 has 14 residues. Germline loops: CDR1 MGHDK, CDR2 SYGVNS. The CDR3 bases are TGTGCCAGCAGTCCCGCGGTACGGAGAGACGGCTACACCTTC. Protein: CASSPAVRRDGYTF.